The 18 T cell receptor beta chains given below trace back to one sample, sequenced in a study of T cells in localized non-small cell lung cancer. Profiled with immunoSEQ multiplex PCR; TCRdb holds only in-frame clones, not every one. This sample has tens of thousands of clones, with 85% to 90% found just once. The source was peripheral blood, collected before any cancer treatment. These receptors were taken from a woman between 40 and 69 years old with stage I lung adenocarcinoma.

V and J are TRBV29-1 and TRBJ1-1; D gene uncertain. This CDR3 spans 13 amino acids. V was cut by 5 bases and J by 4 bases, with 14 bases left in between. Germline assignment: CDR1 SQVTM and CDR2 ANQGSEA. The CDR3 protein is CSVHRYDRTEAFF. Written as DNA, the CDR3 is TGCAGCGTTCACAGATACGATCGCACTGAAGCTTTCTTT.

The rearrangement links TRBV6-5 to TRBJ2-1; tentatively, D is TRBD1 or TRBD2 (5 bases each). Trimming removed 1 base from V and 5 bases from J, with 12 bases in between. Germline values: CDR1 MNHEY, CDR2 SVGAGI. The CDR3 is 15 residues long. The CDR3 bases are TGTGCCAGCAGTTACTTGGGGGAAACCAACAATGAGCAGTTCTTC. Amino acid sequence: CASSYLGETNNEQFF.

CDR3 nucleotide sequence: TGTGCCAGCAGTTCCTGGGGCGCGGGTTCGAACACTGAAGCTTTCTTT. This gives the protein CASSSWGAGSNTEAFF. The chain employs TRBV6-5 and TRBJ1-1, with D perhaps TRBD1 (5 bases). Germline V CDR1 and CDR2: MNHEY, SVGAGI. The CDR3 loop spans 16 amino acids. The V end was cut by 4 bases, the J end by 1 base, with 16 bases between.

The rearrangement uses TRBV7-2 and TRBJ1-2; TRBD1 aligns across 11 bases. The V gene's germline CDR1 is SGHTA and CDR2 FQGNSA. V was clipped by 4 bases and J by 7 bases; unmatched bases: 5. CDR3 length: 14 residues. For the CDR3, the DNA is TGTGCCAGCAGCTCGGGACAGGGGGTAGGTGGCTACACCTTC. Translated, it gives CASSSGQGVGGYTF.

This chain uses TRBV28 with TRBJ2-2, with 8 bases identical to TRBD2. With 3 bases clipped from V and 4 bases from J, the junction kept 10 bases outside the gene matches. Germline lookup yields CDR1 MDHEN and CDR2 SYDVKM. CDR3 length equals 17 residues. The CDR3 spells CASSLFSGGLVTGELFF. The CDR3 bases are TGTGCCAGCAGTTTGTTCTCGGGAGGGCTCGTCACCGGGGAGCTGTTTTTT.

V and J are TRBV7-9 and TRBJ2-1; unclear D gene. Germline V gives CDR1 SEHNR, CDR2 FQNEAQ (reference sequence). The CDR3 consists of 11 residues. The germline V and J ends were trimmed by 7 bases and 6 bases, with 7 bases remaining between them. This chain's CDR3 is CASTVTNEQFF. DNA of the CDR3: TGTGCCAGCACAGTAACCAATGAGCAGTTCTTC.

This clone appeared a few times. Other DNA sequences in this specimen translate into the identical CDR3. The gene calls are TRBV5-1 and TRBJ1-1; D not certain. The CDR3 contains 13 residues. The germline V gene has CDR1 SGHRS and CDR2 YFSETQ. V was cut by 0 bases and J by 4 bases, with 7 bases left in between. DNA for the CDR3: TGCGCCAGCAGCTTGGCCTTGGGCACTGAAGCTTTCTTT. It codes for CASSLALGTEAFF.

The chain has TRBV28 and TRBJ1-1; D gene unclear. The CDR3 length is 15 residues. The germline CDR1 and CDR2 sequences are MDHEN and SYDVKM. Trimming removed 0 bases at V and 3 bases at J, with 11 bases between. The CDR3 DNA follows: TGTGCCAGCAGTTTATGGGCTCTTTTGGACACTGAAGCTTTCTTT. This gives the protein CASSLWALLDTEAFF.

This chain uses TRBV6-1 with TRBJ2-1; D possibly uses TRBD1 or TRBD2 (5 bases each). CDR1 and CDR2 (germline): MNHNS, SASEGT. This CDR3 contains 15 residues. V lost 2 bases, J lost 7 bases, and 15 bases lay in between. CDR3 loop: CASSEIRWGWNEQFF. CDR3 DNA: TGTGCCAGCAGTGAAATACGGTGGGGGTGGAATGAGCAGTTCTTC.

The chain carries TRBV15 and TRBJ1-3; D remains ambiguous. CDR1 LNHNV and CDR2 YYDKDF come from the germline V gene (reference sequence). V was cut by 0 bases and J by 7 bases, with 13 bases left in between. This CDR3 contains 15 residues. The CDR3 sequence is CATSREASVLNTIYF. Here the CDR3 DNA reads TGTGCCACCAGCAGAGAAGCCAGTGTGTTGAACACCATATATTTT.

This CDR3 reads CASSPEWVGQPQHF. In DNA, the CDR3 is TGTGCCAGCAGCCCTGAATGGGTTGGCCAGCCCCAGCATTTT. The chain recombines TRBV5-8 with TRBJ1-5; D not certain. Germline V CDR1 and CDR2: SGHTS, YDEGEE. Trimming took 4 bases from V and 7 from J, leaving 15 bases between them. This CDR3 comprises 14 residues.

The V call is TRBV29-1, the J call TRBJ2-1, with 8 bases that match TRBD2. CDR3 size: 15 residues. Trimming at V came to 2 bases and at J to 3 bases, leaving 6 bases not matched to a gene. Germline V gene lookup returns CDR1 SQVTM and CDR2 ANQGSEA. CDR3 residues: CSVEIGLAGYNEQFF. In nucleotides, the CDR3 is TGCAGCGTTGAAATCGGTCTAGCGGGCTACAATGAGCAGTTCTTC.

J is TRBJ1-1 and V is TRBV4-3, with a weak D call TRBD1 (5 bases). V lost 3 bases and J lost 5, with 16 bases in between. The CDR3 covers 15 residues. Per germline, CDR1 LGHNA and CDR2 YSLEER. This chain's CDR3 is CASSQAGALRTEAFF. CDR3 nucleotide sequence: TGCGCCAGCAGCCAGGCCGGGGCGCTAAGAACTGAAGCTTTCTTT.

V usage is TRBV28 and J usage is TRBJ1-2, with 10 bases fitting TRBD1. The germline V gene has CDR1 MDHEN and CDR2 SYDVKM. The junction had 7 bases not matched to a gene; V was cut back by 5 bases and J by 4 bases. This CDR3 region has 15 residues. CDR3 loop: CASSPQGQGLYGYTF. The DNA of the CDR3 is TGTGCCAGCAGTCCGCAGGGACAGGGGCTCTATGGCTACACCTTC.

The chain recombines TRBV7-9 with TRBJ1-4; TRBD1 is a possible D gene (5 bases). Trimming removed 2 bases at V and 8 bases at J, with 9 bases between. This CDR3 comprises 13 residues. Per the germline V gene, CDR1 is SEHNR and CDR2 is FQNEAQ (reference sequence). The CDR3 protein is CASSLLQGEKLFF. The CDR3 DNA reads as TGTGCCAGCAGCTTACTGCAGGGAGAAAAACTGTTTTTT.

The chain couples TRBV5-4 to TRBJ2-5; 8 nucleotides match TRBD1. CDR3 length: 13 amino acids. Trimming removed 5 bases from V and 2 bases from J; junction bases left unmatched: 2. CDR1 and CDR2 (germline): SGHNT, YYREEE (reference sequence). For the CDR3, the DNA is TGTGCCAGCAGTTGGGACAGGCAAGAGACCCAGTACTTC. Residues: CASSWDRQETQYF. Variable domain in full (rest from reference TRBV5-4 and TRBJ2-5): ETGVTQSPTHLIKTRGQQVTLRCSSQSGHNTVSWYQQALGQGPQFIFQYYREEENGRGNFPPRFSGLQFPNYSSELNVNALELDDSALYLCASSWDRQETQYFGPGTRLLVL.

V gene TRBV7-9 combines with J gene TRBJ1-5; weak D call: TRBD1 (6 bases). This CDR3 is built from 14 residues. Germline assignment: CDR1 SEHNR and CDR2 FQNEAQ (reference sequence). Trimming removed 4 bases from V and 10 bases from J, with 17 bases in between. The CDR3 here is CASSSGTLLGPQHF. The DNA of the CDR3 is TGTGCCAGCAGCTCCGGGACACTTCTCGGACCCCAGCATTTT.

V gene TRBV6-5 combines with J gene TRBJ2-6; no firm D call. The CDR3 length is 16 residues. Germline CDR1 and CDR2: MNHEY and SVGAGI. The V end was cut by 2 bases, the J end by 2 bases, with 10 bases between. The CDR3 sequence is CASSYLRVPGANVLTF. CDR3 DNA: TGTGCCAGCAGTTACCTTCGGGTGCCTGGGGCCAACGTCCTGACTTTC.